The 10 T cell receptor beta chains reported below all come from one sample, sequenced in a study of blood T cells in healthy people across ages. The authors ran a second PCR of about 6 to 11 cycles using a sample-barcoded 5' primer and a J-beta primer mix. TCRdb itself ran the 5' RACE reads through MiXCR, one entry per CDR3 protein. The repertoire has hundreds of thousands of distinct CDR3 sequences, 45% to 70% of them found once; the top ten carry about a quarter. The source material was blood. All receptors come from a man aged 35 to 55 in good health.

V gene TRBV24-1 combines with J gene TRBJ2-5; TRBD1 agrees at 8 bases. V lost 3 bases, J lost 1 base, and 3 bases stayed unmatched. The CDR3 runs 15 residues. Germline CDR1 KGHDR, CDR2 SFDVKD. CDR3 region: CATSDPGGPQETQYF. DNA for the CDR3: TGTGCCACCAGTGATCCAGGGGGCCCCCAAGAGACCCAGTACTTC.

This clonotype has more than one count but fewer than ten. One end of the junction is discordant with germline, which a read error may explain. This chain connects TRBV18 to TRBJ2-7; D possibly corresponds to TRBD1 (5 bases). CDR3 length equals 15 residues. Per germline, CDR1 KGHSH and CDR2 LQKENI. The CDR3 is CASLPLPGSYNEQYF. CDR3 in DNA: TGTGCCAGCTTACCACTTCCAGGGTCCTACAATGAGCAGTACTTC.

The chain employs TRBV28 and TRBJ2-7; D is uncertain. The germline gives CDR1 MDHEN, CDR2 SYDVKM. The V and J ends lost 2 bases and 0 bases respectively, with 11 bases between them. The CDR3 is 15 residues long. CDR3 loop: CASSLHGPSSYEQYF. Here the CDR3 DNA reads TGTGCCAGCAGTTTACACGGCCCGAGCTCCTACGAGCAGTACTTC.

This clonotype was counted at least ten times. The chain joins TRBV2 to TRBJ1-6; D is uncertain. Trimming cost V 8 bases and J 3 bases, with 11 bases left between them. CDR1 is SNHLY and CDR2 is FYNNEI in the germline V gene. The CDR3 has 14 residues. The CDR3 loop is CASRPGFYNSPLHF. CDR3 DNA: TGTGCCAGCCGGCCGGGGTTCTATAATTCACCCCTCCACTTT.

The gene calls are TRBV2 and TRBJ2-1, with D hard to call. The germline CDR1 and CDR2 sequences are SNHLY and FYNNEI. The V gene lost 8 bases and the J gene lost 7 bases, with 18 bases spanning the gap. The CDR3 runs to 14 residues. The CDR3 region has the DNA TGTGCCAGCCTCGGCCTAGACGGAAAAAATGAGCAGTTCTTC. This encodes CASLGLDGKNEQFF.

J is TRBJ2-1 and V is TRBV5-6; no clear D gene. With the DNA end fitting TRBJ2-7 better, the J assignment may be wrong. CDR1 SGHDT and CDR2 YYEEEE come from the germline V gene. The CDR3 runs to 16 residues. CDR3 DNA sequence: TGTGCCAGCAGCTCTTTGGGCGAGAGCTCCTACAATGAGCAGTACTTC. It encodes CASSSLGESSYNEQYF.

This clonotype has a handful of counts. The chain has TRBV20-1 and TRBJ1-2; D remains ambiguous. The length of the CDR3 is 12 residues. The V end lost 6 bases, the J end lost 6 bases, and 14 bases lay between the germline ends. From germline, CDR1 is DFQATT and CDR2 SNEGSKA (reference sequence). CDR3 DNA sequence: TGCAGTGCCTCCATGACCCGAGATGGCTACACCTTC. It is translated as CSASMTRDGYTF.

This CDR3 is CASSIGQSPFTGELFF. In DNA, the CDR3 is TGCGCCAGCAGCATTGGACAGTCACCATTCACCGGGGAGCTGTTTTTT. The chain combines TRBV5-1 with TRBJ2-2, with D maybe TRBD1 (6 bases). Trimming removed 4 bases at V and 4 bases at J, with 17 bases between. Germline CDR1 reads SGHRS; CDR2 reads YFSETQ. The CDR3 consists of 16 residues.

Only a few counts were recorded for this clonotype. V and J are TRBV11-1 and TRBJ2-1; D possibly corresponds to TRBD1 (5 bases). V was trimmed by 5 bases and J by 5 bases, leaving 13 bases between them. CDR1 and CDR2 (germline): SGHAT, FQDESV (reference sequence). The CDR3 loop spans 14 amino acids. The CDR3 here is CASSQHRSNNEQFF. In nucleotides, the CDR3 is TGTGCCAGCAGCCAACACAGGTCAAACAATGAGCAGTTCTTC.

The chain joins TRBV13 to TRBJ2-3; D possibly corresponds to TRBD2 (6 bases). Germline V gene sequence: CDR1 PRHDT, CDR2 FYEKMQ (reference sequence). The V end lost 5 bases, the J end lost 7 bases, and 16 bases lay between the germline ends. The CDR3 contains 14 residues. Here the CDR3 DNA reads TGTGCCAGCAGCCACCCCATGCGGGGACATACGCAGTATTTT. It encodes CASSHPMRGHTQYF.